This T cell receptor (beta chain) was profiled in a study of T-cell memory formation after mild COVID-19 (dated by TCRdb to about 2021). Regarding the complete study: Most TCR sequence clusters were specific to one of the two donors. Two young, previously healthy adult volunteers made up the cohort, one male and one female. T-cell clones expanding and contracting after mild COVID-19 in two donors were tracked by longitudinal TCRalpha and TCRbeta repertoire sequencing. What the research found in general, with its limitations: SARS-CoV-2 specificity of the second-wave clones peaking on day 37 was not confirmed. Contracting CD4+ clones turned up mainly in the CM and EM memory subsets, whereas EMRA was where CD8+ clones were enriched. Balanced CD4/CD8 phenotypes were observed for clones contracting from day 15 to 85, whereas a bias towards CD4+ was observed for a second wave of clones expanding from day 15 to 37. Some responding clones were detected in pre-infection memory, which suggested that pre-existing cross-reactive memory T cells had joined the SARS-CoV-2 response. Only a couple of mild cases were covered by the study, and larger cohorts that include severe cases with pre-infection samples were considered necessary.

Notes on this clonotype: Its antigen is unknown. No much larger clonotype is one base removed from it; base qualities were not supplied.

From cysteine to phenylalanine, the CDR3 is 15 amino acids long. This entry keeps only the CDR3 DNA: 45 bases, framed from base 1. Based on the germline V gene (reference sequence), the CDR1 and CDR2 sequences are DFQATT and SNEGSKA. The junction shows trimming of 5 bases on V and 4 bases on J, and the gene matches do not reach 7 bases of it. The run used an Illumina NovaSeq 6000. TCRalpha and TCRbeta cDNA libraries were built by 5'RACE with constant-segment primers, adding sample barcodes and unique molecular identifiers. Trizol reagent was used to extract RNA from every sample. Libraries were amplified in two PCR steps, with a second sample barcode and Illumina TruSeq adapters added in the second step. Sequencing of libraries was performed on an Illumina NovaSeq with 2 x 150 bp paired-end reads. The paper's data handling went like this. Reads were demultiplexed and collapsed into UMI-guided consensus sequences with migec v1.2.7. Using mixcr v2.1.11, UMI consensuses were aligned to TRA and TRB V and J templates and then assembled into clonotypes. A clonotype was counted as expanded or contracted only if both edgeR and NoisET called the change significant, with noise models trained on biological replicates. For edgeR calls, the cutoffs were a false discovery rate-adjusted p below 0.01 and a log2 fold-change threshold of 1. As an exploratory analysis of dynamics, PCA with hierarchical clustering was applied to max-normalized trajectories of the 1000 most abundant clonotypes. Separately sequenced CD4+ and CD8+ repertoires were used to assign the CD4 or CD8 phenotype of responding clones. TCRdb cleaned the public reads at Q25 with fastp, built clones with MiXCR and kept in-frame beta chains. Each CDR3 protein appears once, grouped with its most common genes and DNA. The V and J calls shown here were made by TCRdb, not taken from the authors' results. The sample contains some 270,000 distinct CDR3 sequences, 15% to 19% of them found a single time. 2% to 2.5% of the sample comes from the top ten.

Ficoll-Paque density gradient centrifugation was the method used to isolate PBMCs. The chain was built from TRBV20-1 and TRBJ2-1; 11 bases in between match TRBD2. This TCR was recovered from an adult woman who had mild COVID-19 (a few samples of this study predate the infection). The sample titles of this study are shuffled in the database, so cell type and time point are left out; the donor was told from shared clones. The sequencing input was PBMCs or a T cell subset sorted from them (not recorded which). In nucleotides, the sequence is TGCAGTGCTCTCGCCACTAGCGGGGGTTACAATGAGCAGTTCTTC. Its coded protein is CSALATSGGYNEQFF.